What follows are 4 T cell receptor beta chains derived from one specimen sequenced in a study of T cell responses to AZD1222 COVID-19 vaccine. Repertoires were generated with immunoSEQ multiplex PCR, while TCRdb's copy carries only in-frame clones and drops some. The table lists around 100,000 clones, around nine tenths of them singletons, with under 3.5% in the top ten. The source was peripheral blood, collected on day 0 of AZD1222 vaccination. Receptors were obtained from an adult in good health.

The rearrangement joins TRBV4-1 to TRBJ2-3, with D tentatively TRBD2 (6 bases). Trimming shortened V by 3 bases and J by 1 base, and 17 bases separated the two germline ends. Germline CDR1 MGHRA, CDR2 YSYEKL. This CDR3 spans 17 amino acids. CDR3 in amino acids: CASSQDHPERGTDTQYF. CDR3 coding DNA: TGCGCCAGCAGCCAGGATCATCCAGAGCGGGGCACAGATACGCAGTATTTT.

The chain has TRBV12-3 or TRBV12-4 and TRBJ1-4; D is uncertain. V shed 8 bases and J shed 2 bases, with 3 bases lying between them. This CDR3 region has 11 residues. CDR3 loop: CASGTNEKLFF. CDR3 DNA sequence: TGTGCCAGCGGGACTAATGAAAAACTGTTTTTT.

J is TRBJ2-3 and V is TRBV12-5; 12 bases match TRBD2. The ends lost 3 bases at V and 2 bases at J; junction bases unmatched: 6. The CDR3 runs 17 residues. Germline-derived CDR1 and CDR2 are LGHNT and FRNRAP. DNA of the CDR3: TGTGCTAGTGGTTTCCTAGCGGGGGGGCGATACACAGATACGCAGTATTTT. Translating it yields CASGFLAGGRYTDTQYF.

This sequence joins TRBV7-9 and TRBJ1-2; tentative D call: TRBD1 (5 bases). The CDR3 extends over 15 amino acids. The V end was cut by 5 bases, the J end by 6 bases, with 19 bases between. Germline CDR1 SEHNR, CDR2 FQNEAQ (reference sequence). The chain's CDR3 is CASSGGSGLLDGYTF. The CDR3 nucleotides are TGTGCCAGCAGCGGGGGGAGCGGCCTATTGGATGGCTACACCTTC.